The 16 T cell receptor beta chains reported below all come from one sample, sequenced in a study of chemoradiotherapy in HPV16-positive cancers. TCRdb keeps only in-frame clones here, not all; method: immunoSEQ multiplex PCR. The table lists about 39,000 clones, 76% of them singletons. Sequenced material: blood, taken from a patient who underwent chemoradiotherapy. Source of these receptors: a human donor with HPV-associated anogenital cancer.

This chain connects TRBV30 to TRBJ2-5; tentatively, D is TRBD2 (7 bases). CDR1 is GTSNPN, CDR2 SVGIG, per germline (reference sequence). The V gene lost 2 bases and the J gene lost 1 base, with 17 bases spanning the gap. This CDR3 spans 16 amino acids. The CDR3: CAWSTWGGASQETQYF. DNA of the CDR3: TGTGCCTGGAGTACATGGGGGGGCGCGAGCCAAGAGACCCAGTACTTC. The full variable domain, in which reference TRBV30 and TRBJ2-5 provide the parts outside the CDR3, is SQTIHQWPATLVQPVGSPLSLECTVEGTSNPNLYWYRQAAGRGLQLLFYSVGIGQISSEVPQNLSASRPQDRQFILSSKKLLLSDSGFYLCAWSTWGGASQETQYFGPGTRLLVL.

The chain uses TRBV5-1 and TRBJ1-4; TRBD1 agrees at 8 bases. The CDR3 consists of 16 residues. Trimming removed 3 bases from V and 3 bases from J; junction bases left unmatched: 7. The germline V gene has CDR1 SGHRS and CDR2 YFSETQ. The CDR3 protein is CASSSPTGDANEKLFF. The CDR3 DNA is TGCGCCAGCAGCTCTCCGACAGGGGACGCTAATGAAAAACTGTTTTTT.

This clone was counted between two and nine times. The CDR3 region is CASTLADYGYTF. DNA for the CDR3: TGTGCCAGCACCTTAGCAGACTATGGCTACACCTTC. This chain joins TRBV5-6 and TRBJ1-2; no reliable D call. The germline CDR1 and CDR2 sequences are SGHDT and YYEEEE. The CDR3 runs 12 residues. V lost 6 bases, J lost 3 bases, and 9 bases lay in between.

This clone was detected only a few times. The chain joins TRBV9 to TRBJ1-1, with 7 bases identical to TRBD1. The CDR3 has 14 residues. The J segment lost 1 base and the V segment lost 3 bases, leaving 3 bases of the junction unmatched. Germline V gene lookup returns CDR1 SGDLS and CDR2 YYNGEE. The CDR3, as DNA: TGTGCCAGCAGCGGGGGGACAGCGAACACTGAAGCTTTCTTT. Protein product: CASSGGTANTEAFF.

The V gene is TRBV27, the J gene TRBJ1-4; a possible D gene is TRBD1 (6 bases). Germline values: CDR1 MNHEY, CDR2 SMNVEV (reference sequence). V shed 5 bases and J shed 8 bases, with 15 bases lying between them. The CDR3 totals 14 residues. This CDR3 reads CASSLTTGREKLFF. CDR3 bases: TGTGCCAGCAGTCTCACAACAGGGCGGGAAAAACTGTTTTTT.

The chain uses TRBV19 and TRBJ1-5; tentative D call: TRBD1 (6 bases). This CDR3 contains 16 residues. Germline CDR1 LNHDA, CDR2 SQIVND (reference sequence). Trimming left V 9 bases short and J 5 bases short, with 23 bases between. CDR3 bases: TGTGCCAGCCGAACAACAGGGAAGTGGGATGATCAGCCCCAGCATTTT. This translates into CASRTTGKWDDQPQHF.

The chain joins TRBV7-2 to TRBJ2-5; D is perhaps TRBD2 (6 bases). The CDR3 has 13 residues. V was clipped by 5 bases and J by 5 bases, with 12 bases between them. Germline CDR1 SGHTA, CDR2 FQGNSA. The CDR3 protein is CASSPPRGETQYF. CDR3 sequence (DNA): TGTGCCAGCAGCCCCCCTCGGGGGGAGACCCAGTACTTC.

J is TRBJ1-3 and V is TRBV6-1, with 9 bases aligning to TRBD1. The V gene's germline CDR1 is MNHNS and CDR2 SASEGT. V was pared by 5 bases and J by 4 bases, with 6 bases of the junction left unmatched. This CDR3 comprises 15 residues. The chain's CDR3 is CASSTQGAIGNTIYF. For the CDR3, the DNA is TGTGCCAGCAGTACACAGGGGGCGATCGGAAACACCATATATTTT.

This clone has a handful of counts. The genes are TRBV7-3 and TRBJ2-7, with D perhaps matching TRBD2 (5 bases). Germline-derived CDR1 and CDR2 are SGHTA and FQGTGA. The CDR3 is 14 amino acids. V shed 2 bases and J shed 2 bases, with 10 bases lying between them. CDR3 region: CASSLASGTYEQYF. CDR3 sequence (DNA): TGTGCCAGCAGCTTAGCGTCCGGGACCTACGAGCAGTACTTC.

V and J are TRBV19 and TRBJ1-5; possible D gene TRBD1, 6 bases. The length of the CDR3 is 13 residues. V was cut by 7 bases and J by 6 bases, with 13 bases left in between. Germline CDR1 and CDR2: LNHDA and SQIVND (reference sequence). CDR3 loop: CASKQGGSQPQHF. CDR3 nucleotides: TGTGCCAGTAAACAGGGAGGTTCTCAGCCCCAGCATTTT.

This chain uses TRBV9 with TRBJ1-2; TRBD1 might be the D (6 bases). Trimming shortened V by 0 bases and J by 7 bases, and 16 bases separated the two germline ends. The germline V gene encodes CDR1 SGDLS and CDR2 YYNGEE. The CDR3 length is 15 residues. CDR3 nucleotides: TGTGCCAGCAGCGTAGTCCCTACAGGGTATGGTGGCTACACCTTC. Its translation is CASSVVPTGYGGYTF.

J is TRBJ2-1 and V is TRBV7-2; 7 bases are shared with TRBD1. The germline CDR1 and CDR2 sequences are SGHTA and FQGNSA. This CDR3 spans 16 amino acids. V lost 5 bases and J lost 1; bases outside the gene matches: 8. The CDR3 sequence: CASSPRQGWSYNEQFF. The CDR3 DNA reads as TGTGCCAGCAGCCCAAGACAGGGTTGGTCCTACAATGAGCAGTTCTTC. Filled out from reference TRBV7-2 and TRBJ2-1, the complete variable domain reads GAGVSQSPSNKVTEKGKDVELRCDPISGHTALYWYRQSLGQGLEFLIYFQGNSAPDKSGLPSDRFSAERTGGSVSTLTIQRTQQEDSAVYLCASSPRQGWSYNEQFFGPGTRLTVL.

The chain couples TRBV5-4 to TRBJ2-3; D possibly matches TRBD1 or TRBD2 (6 bases each). V lost 4 bases to trimming and J lost 4 bases, with 10 bases between them. From germline, CDR1 is SGHNT and CDR2 YYREEE (reference sequence). This CDR3 comprises 13 residues. The CDR3, as DNA: TGTGCCAGCAGCCTTGGGGGGCCAGATACGCAGTATTTT. Translation gives CASSLGGPDTQYF.

V is TRBV12-5 and J is TRBJ2-3, with 9 bases lining up with TRBD1. The CDR3 is made up of 15 amino acids. CDR1 is LGHNT and CDR2 is FRNRAP in the germline V gene. V gave up 3 bases and J gave up 1 base; unmatched junction bases: 2. CDR3 nucleotide sequence: TGTGCTAGTGGTTTATGGGACAGGGGCACAGATACGCAGTATTTT. Its translation is CASGLWDRGTDTQYF.

The V call is TRBV7-2, the J call TRBJ1-5; maybe TRBD1 (6 bases). Trimming removed 2 bases from V and 7 bases from J, with 15 bases in between. Germline CDR1 is SGHTA and CDR2 is FQGNSA. The CDR3 spans 15 residues. The CDR3 sequence is CASSLSAGEGQPQHF. CDR3 nucleotide sequence: TGTGCCAGCAGCTTATCAGCAGGGGAGGGCCAGCCCCAGCATTTT.

The V and J genes are TRBV5-6 and TRBJ2-7; the D call may be TRBD1 or TRBD2 (5 bases each). V was clipped by 4 bases and J by 2 bases, with 16 bases between them. From germline, CDR1 is SGHDT and CDR2 YYEEEE. The CDR3 covers 15 residues. CDR3 in amino acids: CASSEGPPLPYEQYF. In DNA, the CDR3 is TGTGCCAGCAGCGAGGGACCGCCACTGCCCTACGAGCAGTACTTC.